The rows below give T cell receptor beta chains drawn from one sample of a study of blood T cells in healthy people across ages. TCRdb fed the 5' RACE reads into MiXCR, producing one record per CDR3 protein. Counted here are roughly 1.7 million distinct CDR3 sequences, around 35% occurring once; the ten biggest clones make up around 11%. Sequences were obtained from blood. The source is a young woman in good health. Each CDR3 is given with its conserved first and last residue. The listing skips clone size in some rows; elsewhere it reads once, few, many or a size class.

J gene,V gene,clone size,CDR3 protein
TRBJ2-7,TRBV29-1,NA,CSVEGDRGGVYEQYF
TRBJ2-7,TRBV5-1,NA,CASSPSPGGKPYEQYF
TRBJ2-6,TRBV3-1,few,CASRLQGAQKLAGANVLTF
TRBJ2-4,TRBV5-1,few,CASSLAGGGLAFEAKNIQYF
TRBJ1-5,TRBV7-9,NA,CASSPVEGQGSGQPQHF
TRBJ1-1,TRBV7-8,NA,CASRHPGLTMNTEAFF
TRBJ1-1,TRBV6-6,NA,CASSKGARGNTEAFF
TRBJ2-1,TRBV5-1,many,CASSSGLADTSYNEQFF
TRBJ1-1,TRBV29-1,few,CSATGHPNTEAFF
TRBJ2-1,TRBV20-1,few,CSASRGRPSYNEQFF